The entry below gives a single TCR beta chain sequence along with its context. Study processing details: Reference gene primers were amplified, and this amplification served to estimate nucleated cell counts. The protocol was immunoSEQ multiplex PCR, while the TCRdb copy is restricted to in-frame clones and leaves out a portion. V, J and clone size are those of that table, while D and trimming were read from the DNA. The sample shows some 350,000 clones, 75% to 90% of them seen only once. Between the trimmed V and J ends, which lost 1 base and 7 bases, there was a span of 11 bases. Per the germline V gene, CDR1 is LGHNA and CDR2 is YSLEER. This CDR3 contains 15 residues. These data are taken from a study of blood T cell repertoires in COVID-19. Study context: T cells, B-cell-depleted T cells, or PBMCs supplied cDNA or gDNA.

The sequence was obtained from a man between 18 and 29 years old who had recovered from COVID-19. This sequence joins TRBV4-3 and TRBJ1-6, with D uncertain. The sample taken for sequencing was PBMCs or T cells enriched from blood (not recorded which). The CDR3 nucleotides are TGCGCCAGCAGCCAAGGGTCAACTTTAAATTCACCCCTCCACTTT. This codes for CASSQGSTLNSPLHF.